Sequencing of this TCR beta chain was carried out in a study of neurological immune-mediated disorders. The cDNA was produced through 5'RACE with 10-nucleotide random UMIs. TCRdb used MiXCR to reprocess the 5' RACE reads, holding one entry per CDR3 protein. The data show approximately 46,000 distinct CDR3 sequences, approximately 3% seen once. This clonotype was seen at least ten times. Between the trimmed V and J ends, which lost 2 bases and 2 bases, there was a span of 10 bases. CDR1 is SGHTA and CDR2 is FQGNSA in the germline V gene. This CDR3 is 15 amino acids long. The sequencing input was PBMCs. This clonotype originated in a woman between 50 and 59 years old with multiple sclerosis. The gene calls are TRBV7-2 and TRBJ1-5; no reliable D call. As DNA, the CDR3 is TGTGCCAGCAGCTTATTGACGTATGGCAATCAGCCCCAGCATTTT. Amino acid sequence: CASSLLTYGNQPQHF.